The 13 T cell receptor beta chains listed next were all sequenced from one sample in a study of T cell responses to AZD1222 COVID-19 vaccine. Here immunoSEQ multiplex PCR was the method, and the copy in TCRdb shows in-frame clones only, minus some. The data hold around 120,000 clones, with about 85% observed a single time. The source material was peripheral blood, sampled on day 0 of AZD1222 vaccination. The receptor set was obtained from an adult in good health.

The chain recombines TRBV10-3 with TRBJ2-2; TRBD2 matches at 12 bases. The CDR3 sequence is 14 residues long. CDR1 ENHRY and CDR2 SYGVKD come from the germline V gene. After removal of 6 bases from V and 5 bases from J, the junction contained 1 base not matched to a gene. The CDR3 region is CAIRGTSGTGELFF. DNA of the CDR3: TGTGCCATCAGGGGGACTAGCGGGACCGGGGAGCTGTTTTTT.

V is TRBV6-1 and J is TRBJ1-3, with D tentatively TRBD1 (5 bases). Germline assignment: CDR1 MNHNS and CDR2 SASEGT. The CDR3 has 15 residues. Trimming removed 0 bases from V and 10 bases from J, with 16 bases in between. CDR3 DNA: TGTGCCAGCAGTGAAGCTCCAGGACAATTCTCTACCATATATTTT. This sequence encodes CASSEAPGQFSTIYF.

The chain couples TRBV5-4 to TRBJ2-1, with 13 nucleotides matching TRBD2. Germline CDR1 SGHNT, CDR2 YYREEE (reference sequence). CDR3 size: 14 residues. V dropped 6 bases and J dropped 7; count of bases not matched to a gene: 4. CDR3 DNA: TGTGCCAGCACCCCGGGACTAGCGGGAAATGAGCAGTTCTTC. Translation: CASTPGLAGNEQFF.

V gene TRBV5-1 combines with J gene TRBJ2-7; the D is unclear. The ends were cut back, 4 bases at V and 3 bases at J, with 8 bases in the middle. In germline, CDR1 is SGHRS, CDR2 YFSETQ. This CDR3 is 12 amino acids long. CDR3 sequence reads: CASSVRGYEQYF. DNA of the CDR3: TGCGCCAGCAGCGTCAGAGGCTACGAGCAGTACTTC.

On this clone: At one end, the junction sequence differs from germline, possibly due to a read error. This chain uses TRBV28 with TRBJ1-6; 8 bases fit TRBD1. There are 16 residues in the CDR3. The germline CDR1 and CDR2 sequences are MDHEN and SYDVKM. For the CDR3, the DNA is TGTGCCAGCAGTGGACCGACAGGGGACTATAAGTCACCCCTCCACTTT. It translates to CASSGPTGDYKSPLHF.

This clone was observed a handful of times. The J gene is TRBJ1-2, the V gene TRBV2; 8 positions match TRBD1. Germline CDR1 is SNHLY and CDR2 is FYNNEI. CDR3 length: 14 residues. With V trimmed by 8 bases and J by 7 bases, 12 bases remained unmatched. For the CDR3, the DNA is TGTGCCAGCTCTATAGGACAGGGATACGGTGGCTACACCTTC. As protein: CASSIGQGYGGYTF.

This clone came up once. The rearrangement links TRBV28 to TRBJ1-6; D might be TRBD1 (6 bases). Trimming took off 5 bases at V and 0 bases at J, with 11 bases between the two ends. This CDR3 is built from 16 residues. CDR1 is MDHEN and CDR2 is SYDVKM in the germline V gene. In DNA, the CDR3 is TGTGCCAGCAGTAGCTTGGACAGCTCCTATAATTCACCCCTCCACTTT. It specifies CASSSLDSSYNSPLHF. Filled out from reference TRBV28 and TRBJ1-6, the complete variable domain reads DVKVTQSSRYLVKRTGEKVFLECVQDMDHENMFWYRQDPGLGLRLIYFSYDVKMKEKGDIPEGYSVSREKKERFSLILESASTNQTSMYLCASSSLDSSYNSPLHFGNGTRLTVT.

The chain carries TRBV19 and TRBJ1-5; D not resolved. Trimming took 3 bases from V and 5 from J, leaving 8 bases between them. There are 13 residues in the CDR3. The germline CDR1 and CDR2 sequences are LNHDA and SQIVND (reference sequence). The CDR3 spells CASSIVTDQPQHF. CDR3 DNA sequence: TGTGCCAGTAGTATTGTGACGGATCAGCCCCAGCATTTT.

The genes are TRBV2 and TRBJ2-7, with 9 bases that match TRBD1. Germline CDR1 SNHLY, CDR2 FYNNEI. This CDR3 contains 14 residues. V was clipped by 5 bases and J by 6 bases; unmatched bases: 8. The chain's CDR3 is CASSRTGDFPEQYF. CDR3 bases: TGTGCCAGCAGTAGGACAGGGGATTTCCCCGAGCAGTACTTC.

The chain uses TRBV5-1 and TRBJ2-5; no clear D gene. The germline gives CDR1 SGHRS, CDR2 YFSETQ. The CDR3 has 13 residues. The V end was cut by 0 bases, the J end by 1 base, with 4 bases between. CDR3 nucleotide sequence: TGCGCCAGCAGCTTGGTCGGCCAAGAGACCCAGTACTTC. It is translated as CASSLVGQETQYF.

This chain connects TRBV28 to TRBJ2-1; TRBD1 agrees at 9 bases. V was clipped by 8 bases and J by 8 bases; unmatched bases: 13. The CDR3 is made up of 15 amino acids. The V gene's germline CDR1 is MDHEN and CDR2 SYDVKM. The CDR3 protein is CASLTLDRGRYEQFF. The CDR3 nucleotides read TGTGCCAGCCTTACGTTGGACAGGGGACGATATGAGCAGTTCTTC.

The rearrangement links TRBV19 to TRBJ1-6, with 10 bases fitting TRBD1. Germline values: CDR1 LNHDA, CDR2 SQIVND (reference sequence). This CDR3 is built from 15 residues. J gave up 6 bases and V 6 bases, and 5 bases lay outside the gene matches. The CDR3 DNA sequence: TGTGCCAGTAGCGGGACAGGGGCGCCTAATTCACCCCTCCACTTT. Translating gives CASSGTGAPNSPLHF.

This clone appeared a single time. The V call is TRBV5-6, the J call TRBJ2-1, with a weak D call TRBD1 (6 bases). Trimming shortened V by 2 bases and J by 13 bases, and 16 bases separated the two germline ends. Per germline, CDR1 SGHDT and CDR2 YYEEEE. This CDR3 comprises 13 residues. This CDR3 reads CASSFGDRPVQFF. The CDR3 DNA reads as TGTGCCAGCAGCTTCGGAGACAGGCCAGTACAGTTCTTC.